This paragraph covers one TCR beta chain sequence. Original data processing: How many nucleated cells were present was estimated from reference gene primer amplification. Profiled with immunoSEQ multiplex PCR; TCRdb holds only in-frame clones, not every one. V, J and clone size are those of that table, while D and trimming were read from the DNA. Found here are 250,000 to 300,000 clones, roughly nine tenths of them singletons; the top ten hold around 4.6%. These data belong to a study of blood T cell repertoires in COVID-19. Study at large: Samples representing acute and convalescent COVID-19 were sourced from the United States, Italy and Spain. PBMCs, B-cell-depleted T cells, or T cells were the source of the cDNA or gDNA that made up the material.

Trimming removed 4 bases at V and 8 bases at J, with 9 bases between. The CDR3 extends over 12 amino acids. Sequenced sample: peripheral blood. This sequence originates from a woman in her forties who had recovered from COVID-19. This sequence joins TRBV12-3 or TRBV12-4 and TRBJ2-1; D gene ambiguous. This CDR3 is CASSYPEDEQFF. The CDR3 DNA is TGTGCCAGCAGTTATCCTGAGGATGAGCAGTTCTTC.